The 27 T cell receptor beta chains below all came from one sample that was sequenced in a study of T cell repertoires in cytomegalovirus infection. Their cognate antigens are unknown. MiXCR was run by TCRdb on the reads, yielding one entry per CDR3 protein. The data contain fewer than 900,000 distinct CDR3 sequences, 25% to 35% of them singletons. Material: cultured CD8+ T cells from PBMCs, obtained from culture after CMV antigen stimulation. Source of these receptors: a human donor in good health (CMV status not recorded). Some clones in this sample may be carry-over from other donors' samples.

V is TRBV15 and J is TRBJ1-5; possibly TRBD1 for D (6 bases). CDR1 and CDR2 from the germline V gene are LNHNV and YYDKDF (reference sequence). Trimming took 0 bases from V and 6 from J, leaving 12 bases between them. The CDR3 consists of 15 residues. As DNA, the CDR3 is TGTGCCACCAGCAGAGACCGACAGGCGGGTCAGCCCCAGCATTTT. Protein product: CATSRDRQAGQPQHF.

The sample holds many counts of this clonotype. The chain combines TRBV7-2 with TRBJ1-6; D may be TRBD1 (6 bases). The CDR3 is 19 amino acids. Germline V gives CDR1 SGHTA, CDR2 FQGNSA. Deletions cut 1 base from V and 0 bases from J, with 16 bases between. CDR3 region: CASSLDWTVFSSYNSPLHF. The CDR3 DNA follows: TGTGCCAGCAGCTTAGACTGGACAGTTTTTAGCTCCTATAATTCACCCCTCCACTTT.

V usage is TRBV6-5 and J usage is TRBJ1-2; 9 bases match TRBD1. CDR1 MNHEY and CDR2 SVGAGI come from the germline V gene. CDR3 size: 14 residues. Trimming took 5 bases from V and 8 from J; bases not matched to a gene: 9. The CDR3 sequence is CASSGTGSYEGYTF. The CDR3 region has the DNA TGTGCCAGCAGTGGGACAGGGTCATATGAAGGCTACACCTTC.

The rearrangement uses TRBV12-3 or TRBV12-4 and TRBJ2-2; D is ambiguous. The CDR3 length is 16 residues. The germline V and J ends were trimmed by 5 bases and 4 bases, with 17 bases remaining between them. This CDR3 is CASSLIMGWGTGELFF. The CDR3 bases are TGTGCCAGCAGTCTGATTATGGGGTGGGGCACCGGGGAGCTGTTTTTT.

The chain couples TRBV10-3 to TRBJ1-2, with 10 nucleotides matching TRBD1. V shed 6 bases and J 4 bases; nucleotides not matched to a gene: 5. Germline CDR1 reads ENHRY; CDR2 reads SYGVKD. The CDR3 runs to 14 residues. The CDR3: CAISGTGVIYGYTF. DNA of the CDR3: TGTGCCATCAGCGGGACAGGGGTTATCTATGGCTACACCTTC.

This clonotype was detected many times. The chain uses TRBV12-3 or TRBV12-4 and TRBJ1-1, with no clear D. The V end lost 2 bases, the J end lost 5 bases, and 12 bases lay between the germline ends. The CDR3 length is 14 residues. The CDR3 DNA reads as TGTGCCAGCAGTTTAACGCCCCGGAGGACTGAAGCTTTCTTT. It encodes CASSLTPRRTEAFF.

This clonotype was observed once. This chain uses TRBV19 with TRBJ2-2; 10 nucleotides line up with TRBD1. From germline, CDR1 is LNHDA and CDR2 SQIVND (reference sequence). The CDR3 is made up of 16 amino acids. Trimming cost V 9 bases and J 3 bases; bases outside gene matches: 10. The CDR3 DNA reads TGTGCCAGCTCAGGTTGGGGGACAGGGGACACCGGGGAGCTGTTTTTT. This gives the protein CASSGWGTGDTGELFF.

This chain's CDR3 is CASSYPGTGMLDNEQFF. Written as DNA, the CDR3 is TGTGCCAGCAGTTATCCGGGGACAGGGATGCTGGACAATGAGCAGTTCTTC. This chain uses TRBV2 with TRBJ2-1, with 9 nucleotides matching TRBD1. Losses at the gene ends were 5 bases for V and 5 bases for J; bases not matched to a gene: 13. Germline V lookup: CDR1 SNHLY, CDR2 FYNNEI. The CDR3 spans 17 residues.

About this clonotype itself: Relative to the germline gene, one junction end is altered; a read error may explain this. J is TRBJ2-1 and V is TRBV24-1, with D possibly TRBD2 on 6 matching bases. The CDR3 contains 14 residues. CDR1 is KGHDR, CDR2 SFDVKD, per germline. CDR3 in amino acids: CATSEAGTHNELFF. The CDR3 DNA is TGTGCCACCAGTGAAGCCGGGACTCACAATGAGCTGTTCTTC.

This clonotype was observed at least ten times. The V and J genes are TRBV7-9 and TRBJ2-3; D may match TRBD1 or TRBD2 (5 bases each). Trimming shortened V by 5 bases and J by 2 bases, and 17 bases separated the two germline ends. Germline CDR1 reads SEHNR; CDR2 reads FQNEAQ (reference sequence). This CDR3 is built from 16 residues. Written as DNA, the CDR3 is TGTGCCAGCAGCATCAGGGCCGAGGGGCCCACAGATACGCAGTATTTT. It is translated as CASSIRAEGPTDTQYF.

The gene calls are TRBV9 and TRBJ2-6; perhaps TRBD2 as D (5 bases). V was shortened by 2 bases and J by 0 bases, with 9 bases between the two germline ends. CDR3 length: 16 amino acids. The germline gives CDR1 SGDLS, CDR2 YYNGEE. In DNA, the CDR3 is TGTGCCAGCAGCGTCCAGGACTTCTCTGGGGCCAACGTCCTGACTTTC. Protein sequence: CASSVQDFSGANVLTF.

This clonotype was detected once. The genes are TRBV5-1 and TRBJ2-7, with 11 positions matching TRBD1. Germline loops: CDR1 SGHRS, CDR2 YFSETQ. With V trimmed by 2 bases and J by 4 bases, 8 bases remained unmatched. The length of the CDR3 is 16 residues. The chain's CDR3 is CASSFGLGQGGYEQYF. The CDR3 DNA reads as TGCGCCAGCAGCTTCGGACTGGGACAGGGGGGTTACGAGCAGTACTTC.

The genes are TRBV7-6 and TRBJ2-3; 11 nucleotides align to TRBD2. Germline assignment: CDR1 SGHVS and CDR2 FNYEAQ. Trimming removed 5 bases from V and 2 bases from J; junction bases left unmatched: 12. CDR3 size: 18 residues. This CDR3 reads CASSPGLAGGLLTDTQYF. CDR3 coding DNA: TGTGCCAGCAGCCCTGGGCTAGCGGGGGGCCTCCTCACAGATACGCAGTATTTT.

This clonotype was counted at least ten times. The J gene is TRBJ1-1, the V gene TRBV27, with no clear D. Deletions cut 6 bases from V and 0 bases from J, with 8 bases between. Per germline, CDR1 MNHEY and CDR2 SMNVEV (reference sequence). This CDR3 comprises 13 residues. The CDR3 protein is CASRLTVNTEAFF. Here the CDR3 DNA reads TGTGCCAGCAGACTTACAGTGAACACTGAAGCTTTCTTT.

CDR3 sequence: CASSYTEIYEQYF. CDR3 bases: TGTGCCAGCAGTTACACGGAGATCTACGAGCAGTACTTC. The chain recombines TRBV6-8 with TRBJ2-7; D is ambiguous. V was shortened by 2 bases and J by 3 bases, with 8 bases between the two germline ends. CDR3 length equals 13 residues. Per the germline V gene, CDR1 is MNHGY and CDR2 is SAAAGT.

This clonotype was counted a few times. CDR3 protein: CASSLSTRGGTEAFF. The CDR3 DNA reads as TGTGCCAGCAGCTTAAGCACCAGGGGGGGCACTGAAGCTTTCTTT. V gene TRBV13 combines with J gene TRBJ1-1, with TRBD1 matching over 7 bases. The ends lost 2 bases at V and 4 bases at J; junction bases unmatched: 7. CDR3 size: 15 residues. CDR1 is PRHDT and CDR2 is FYEKMQ in the germline V gene (reference sequence). Drawing the rest from reference TRBV13 and TRBJ1-1, the complete variable domain is AAGVIQSPRHLIKEKRETATLKCYPIPRHDTVYWYQQGPGQDPQFLISFYEKMQSDKGSIPDRFSAQQFSDYHSELNMSSLELGDSALYFCASSLSTRGGTEAFFGQGTRLTVV.

The J gene is TRBJ1-1, the V gene TRBV7-9, with TRBD1 matching 7 bases. CDR1 is SEHNR and CDR2 is FQNEAQ in the germline V gene (reference sequence). This CDR3 region has 15 residues. V lost 1 base to trimming and J lost 6 bases; unmatched junction nucleotides: 8. CDR3 residues: CASSLGGNRGSEAFF. The CDR3 DNA sequence: TGTGCCAGCAGCTTAGGAGGAAACAGGGGATCTGAAGCTTTCTTT. Looking up the rest from reference TRBV7-9 and TRBJ1-1 gives the full variable domain: DTGVSQNPRHKITKRGQNVTFRCDPISEHNRLYWYRQTLGQGPEFLTYFQNEAQLEKSRLLSDRFSAERPKGSFSTLEIQRTEQGDSAMYLCASSLGGNRGSEAFFGQGTRLTVV.

In this sample, this clonotype turned up a few times. The V call is TRBV25-1, the J call TRBJ1-2; D remains unclear. V was clipped by 1 base and J by 8 bases, with 11 bases between them. The germline V gene has CDR1 MGHDK and CDR2 SYGVNS. The CDR3 is made up of 13 amino acids. The CDR3 sequence is CASSESDEEGYTF. The CDR3, as DNA: TGTGCCAGCAGTGAATCTGATGAGGAGGGCTACACCTTC.

This clonotype was seen at least ten times. This chain links TRBV7-6 with TRBJ1-4, with 10 bases lining up with TRBD1. Per germline, CDR1 SGHVS and CDR2 FNYEAQ. The CDR3 is 20 amino acids. Trimming removed 5 bases from V and 0 bases from J; junction bases left unmatched: 15. The DNA of the CDR3 is TGTGCCAGCAGCACATACCTGGGGACAGGGGATGGGCCAACTAATGAAAAACTGTTTTTT. This gives the protein CASSTYLGTGDGPTNEKLFF. The entire variable domain, with the rest obtained from reference TRBV7-6 and TRBJ1-4, is as follows: GAGVSQSPRYKVTKRGQDVALRCDPISGHVSLYWYRQALGQGPEFLTYFNYEAQQDKSGLPNDRFSAERPEGSISTLTIQRTEQRDSAMYRCASSTYLGTGDGPTNEKLFFGSGTQLSVL.

This chain links TRBV7-9 with TRBJ2-7; D possibly corresponds to TRBD2 (5 bases). Looked up from germline, CDR1 is SEHNR and CDR2 is FQNEAQ (reference sequence). V was pared by 3 bases and J by 2 bases, with 11 bases between. The CDR3 has 14 residues. The CDR3, as DNA: TGTGCCAGCAGCTTGCCGGGATACACCTACGAGCAGTACTTC. Encoded protein: CASSLPGYTYEQYF.

This clonotype was seen a handful of times. The chain recombines TRBV19 with TRBJ1-5; D call uncertain. Per germline, CDR1 LNHDA and CDR2 SQIVND (reference sequence). With 5 bases removed from V and 0 bases from J, the gap between germline ends came to 8 bases. CDR3 length equals 14 residues. The CDR3 here is CASSPSHSNQPQHF. CDR3 DNA sequence: TGTGCCAGTAGTCCCAGTCATAGCAATCAGCCCCAGCATTTT.

This chain uses TRBV27 with TRBJ1-5, with a tentative D call TRBD1 (5 bases). Between the trimmed V and J ends, which lost 2 bases and 5 bases, there was a span of 13 bases. Germline CDR1 is MNHEY and CDR2 is SMNVEV (reference sequence). CDR3 size: 15 residues. CDR3 protein: CASSLVHRRDQPQHF. The CDR3 nucleotides are TGTGCCAGCAGTTTAGTACACAGGCGAGATCAGCCCCAGCATTTT.

This sequence joins TRBV25-1 and TRBJ1-2; weak D call: TRBD1 (5 bases). The V end lost 0 bases, the J end lost 4 bases, and 15 bases lay between the germline ends. CDR1 MGHDK and CDR2 SYGVNS come from the germline V gene. The CDR3 totals 16 residues. DNA for the CDR3: TGTGCCAGCAGTGAATATTTCCAGGGAGACAGCTATGGCTACACCTTC. Translated: CASSEYFQGDSYGYTF.

The chain is built from TRBV9 and TRBJ1-1, with D tentatively TRBD1 (5 bases). The CDR3 consists of 14 residues. Between the trimmed V and J ends, which lost 4 bases and 0 bases, there was a span of 10 bases. Germline CDR1 reads SGDLS; CDR2 reads YYNGEE. The CDR3 nucleotides are TGTGCCAGCAGCCGCGGGGGTTTGAACACTGAAGCTTTCTTT. It codes for CASSRGGLNTEAFF.

This chain joins TRBV19 and TRBJ2-1; D is possibly TRBD2 (6 bases). Germline V gives CDR1 LNHDA, CDR2 SQIVND (reference sequence). The ends were cut back, 6 bases at V and 7 bases at J, with 13 bases in the middle. The CDR3 has 13 amino acids. CDR3 protein: CASRNFGGNEQFF. The CDR3 bases are TGTGCCAGTAGGAACTTTGGGGGGAATGAGCAGTTCTTC.

The rearrangement joins TRBV12-3 or TRBV12-4 to TRBJ2-7; D is tentatively TRBD1 or TRBD2 (6 bases each). V was shortened by 8 bases and J by 7 bases, with 21 bases between the two germline ends. The CDR3 spans 14 residues. The CDR3 DNA is TGTGCCAGCGGACCTGGTCGGGGGCTGGGGGAGCAGTACGTC. This sequence encodes CASGPGRGLGEQYV.

This clonotype has ten or more counts. The V call is TRBV7-6, the J call TRBJ1-2, with a tentative D call TRBD1 (6 bases). This CDR3 contains 15 residues. V was shortened by 5 bases and J by 4 bases, with 17 bases between the two germline ends. The germline V gene has CDR1 SGHVS and CDR2 FNYEAQ. The CDR3 loop is CASSPPGQNFYGYTF. CDR3 coding DNA: TGTGCCAGCAGCCCCCCCGGACAGAACTTCTATGGCTACACCTTC. Full variable domain (missing parts from reference TRBV7-6 and TRBJ1-2): GAGVSQSPRYKVTKRGQDVALRCDPISGHVSLYWYRQALGQGPEFLTYFNYEAQQDKSGLPNDRFSAERPEGSISTLTIQRTEQRDSAMYRCASSPPGQNFYGYTFGSGTRLTVV.